This T cell receptor beta chain was identified during a study of cytomegalovirus exposure and HLA in healthy donors. Study conclusions and caveats: A later examination showed that TCR association rates differed by HLA locus, with DRB1 most and HLA-C fewest.

CDR3 length: 15 residues. V shed 6 bases and J 0 bases; nucleotides not matched to a gene: 7. The germline gives CDR1 MNHEY, CDR2 SMNVEV (reference sequence). Notes on this clone: What it binds is not known.

With 60 Vbeta and 13 Jbeta primers, the PCR was carried out. TCRdb keeps only in-frame clones here, not all; method: immunoSEQ multiplex PCR. The table for this sample gives 40,000 to 45,000 clones. The chain joins TRBV27 to TRBJ2-7, with TRBD1 matching over 8 bases. The sequence was collected from a man aged 25-40 years in good health and CMV-seronegative. Sample: PBMCs. This CDR3 is CASSLAGTGSYEQYF. For the CDR3, the DNA is TGTGCCAGCAGCTTGGCCGGGACAGGCTCCTACGAGCAGTACTTC.